The 10 T cell receptor beta chains given below trace back to one sample, sequenced in a study of shared clonotypes between healthy human individuals. Method: immunoSEQ multiplex PCR; TCRdb's copy keeps in-frame clones and lacks some. Of roughly 2,000,000 clones detected, 80% to 95% appear once; the ten largest clones hold approximately 1.6%. Naive CD8 cells, CD45RO-negative and positively selected for CCR7, excluded terminally differentiated effector memory CD45RA+ cells. Sequencing was done on a sample of naive CD8+ T cells from PBMCs. These receptors all come from a man aged 18 to 30 in good health. Some clones in this sample may be carry-over from other donors' samples.

CDR3 loop: CSVGLAGGLSYEQYF. CDR3 nucleotides: TGCAGCGTCGGACTAGCGGGAGGCCTTTCCTACGAGCAGTACTTC. The chain carries TRBV29-1 and TRBJ2-7; TRBD2 matches 14 bases. CDR1 SQVTM and CDR2 ANQGSEA come from the germline V gene. This CDR3 contains 15 residues. J gave up 1 base and V 6 bases, and 5 bases lay outside the gene matches.

This clone came up once. The J gene is TRBJ1-2, the V gene TRBV5-5; D is perhaps TRBD1 (5 bases). The V and J ends lost 4 bases and 3 bases respectively, with 13 bases between them. CDR3 length equals 14 residues. CDR1 SGHKS and CDR2 YYEKEE come from the germline V gene (reference sequence). The CDR3 nucleotides are TGTGCCAGCAGCCCTGCTCGCAGGGACTATGGCTACACCTTC. Protein product: CASSPARRDYGYTF.

The genes are TRBV27 and TRBJ2-7; 8 bases line up with TRBD2. CDR1 is MNHEY, CDR2 SMNVEV, per germline (reference sequence). J gave up 0 bases and V 7 bases, and 2 bases lay outside the gene matches. There are 13 residues in the CDR3. In DNA, the CDR3 is TGTGCCAGCACCCTAGCGGGCTCCTACGAGCAGTACTTC. It is translated as CASTLAGSYEQYF.

The chain uses TRBV6-5 and TRBJ2-7; D not resolved. The CDR3 extends over 13 amino acids. V lost 8 bases and J 3 bases, leaving 14 bases between the germline ends. Germline V CDR1 and CDR2: MNHEY, SVGAGI. The CDR3 region is CASRSPSNYEQYF. The CDR3 DNA reads TGTGCCAGCCGTAGCCCCAGCAACTACGAGCAGTACTTC.

The V gene is TRBV27, the J gene TRBJ2-7; 8 nucleotides match TRBD1. With 6 bases clipped from V and 5 bases from J, the junction kept 9 bases outside the gene matches. CDR1 and CDR2 (germline): MNHEY, SMNVEV (reference sequence). This CDR3 is 14 amino acids long. CDR3 in DNA: TGTGCCAGCAGACCCAGGGGGCTTAAGAACGAGCAGTACTTC. Protein: CASRPRGLKNEQYF.

The CDR3 spells CAISGRRGAGANVLTF. The DNA for the CDR3 is TGTGCCATCAGTGGGCGCAGGGGGGCTGGGGCCAACGTCCTGACTTTC. The chain employs TRBV10-3 and TRBJ2-6; weak D call: TRBD1 (7 bases). Trimming pared 4 bases from V and 2 bases from J, leaving 12 bases between. Germline CDR1 ENHRY, CDR2 SYGVKD. The length of the CDR3 is 16 residues.

The V gene is TRBV5-6, the J gene TRBJ2-7; 7 bases fit TRBD1. The CDR3 runs to 15 residues. V shed 3 bases, J shed 1 base, and the junction held 7 bases outside the gene matches. Germline V CDR1 and CDR2: SGHDT, YYEEEE. The CDR3, as DNA: TGTGCCAGCAGCTCCGCCGGGACAGAGTCCTACGAGCAGTACTTC. Translating gives CASSSAGTESYEQYF.

The table lists this clone with a few counts. The gene calls are TRBV2 and TRBJ2-2; possibly TRBD1 for D (5 bases). Per germline, CDR1 SNHLY and CDR2 FYNNEI. The ends were cut back, 7 bases at V and 0 bases at J, with 9 bases in the middle. The CDR3 has 14 amino acids. The CDR3 DNA sequence: TGTGCCAGCAAGGGGAAATCGAACACCGGGGAGCTGTTTTTT. This translates into CASKGKSNTGELFF.

The chain carries TRBV5-6 and TRBJ1-5; D ambiguous. Germline loops: CDR1 SGHDT, CDR2 YYEEEE. Trimming removed 5 bases at V and 6 bases at J, with 24 bases between. The CDR3 has 17 amino acids. CDR3 loop: CASSSSGVPRRVQPQHF. The CDR3 region has the DNA TGTGCCAGCAGTTCCTCTGGAGTACCCAGACGTGTTCAGCCCCAGCATTTT.

The rearrangement joins TRBV27 to TRBJ2-7, with D possibly called TRBD1 or TRBD2 (5 bases each). The germline V gene encodes CDR1 MNHEY and CDR2 SMNVEV (reference sequence). The V end was cut by 2 bases, the J end by 6 bases, with 14 bases between. The CDR3 is 14 amino acids. The CDR3: CASSLRGYEGEQYF. The CDR3 DNA follows: TGTGCCAGCAGTTTAAGGGGCTACGAGGGCGAGCAGTACTTC.